Below, 9 T cell receptor beta chains from the same sample are listed, as sequenced in a study of beta chain features in type 1 diabetes. Expressed TCRB transcripts got sequenced, as all isolated RNA was reverse transcribed. Produced via immunoSEQ multiplex PCR; TCRdb's table is partial and in-frame only. This table holds fewer than 200,000 clones, about 13% found once. The material sequenced was central memory CD4+ T cells from blood. The receptors shown here come from a woman between 18 and 30 years old in good health.

This clone occurred a few times. The chain employs TRBV30 and TRBJ2-1; 9 bases map to TRBD1. The CDR3 consists of 14 residues. The V segment lost 4 bases and the J segment 8 bases; nucleotides outside the gene matches: 9. Germline values: CDR1 GTSNPN, CDR2 SVGIG (reference sequence). CDR3 sequence reads: CAWKGGTGLDEQFF. The CDR3 DNA sequence: TGTGCCTGGAAAGGGGGGACAGGGTTAGATGAGCAGTTCTTC.

This clone has a handful of counts. The V gene is TRBV1, the J gene TRBJ2-1; the table gives TRBD2 as D, unverified against the DNA. TRBV1 is an annotated pseudogene. The CDR3 runs 20 residues. For the CDR3, the DNA is TGCACCAGCAGCCAAGAGAGGAGAGGACTAGCGGTTAGCTCCTACAATGAGCAGTTCTTC. Amino acid sequence: CTSSQERRGLAVSSYNEQFF.

In DNA, the CDR3 is TGTGCCAGCAGCCAAACAGTGTCCGCCTACGAGCAGTACTTC. Translation: CASSQTVSAYEQYF. The chain recombines TRBV7-2 with TRBJ2-7, with D hard to call. V lost 5 bases and J 2 bases, leaving 13 bases between the germline ends. The germline V gene encodes CDR1 SGHTA and CDR2 FQGNSA. This CDR3 comprises 14 residues.

The chain has TRBV18 and TRBJ2-2, with D possibly TRBD2 on 5 matching bases. This CDR3 comprises 15 residues. Germline V gene data show CDR1 as KGHSH and CDR2 as LQKENI. V was shortened by 6 bases and J by 3 bases, with 14 bases between the two germline ends. CDR3 residues: CASSPDGVHTGELFF. The DNA of the CDR3 is TGTGCCAGCTCGCCCGACGGGGTGCACACCGGGGAGCTGTTTTTT.

The rearrangement uses TRBV9 and TRBJ2-5; a weak D match, TRBD1 (5 bases). V dropped 0 bases and J dropped 5 bases, with 17 bases sitting between them. CDR1 is SGDLS and CDR2 is YYNGEE in the germline V gene. This CDR3 spans 16 amino acids. CDR3 DNA: TGTGCCAGCAGCGTAGGGGTGACCTCCAAGGGGGAGACCCAGTACTTC. The encoded protein is CASSVGVTSKGETQYF.

This chain links TRBV29-1 with TRBJ2-5; 11 nucleotides align to TRBD2. V dropped 2 bases and J dropped 6; count of bases not matched to a gene: 5. This CDR3 has 14 residues. From germline, CDR1 is SQVTM and CDR2 ANQGSEA. The CDR3 sequence: CSVEIAGGPQTQYF. The CDR3, as DNA: TGCAGCGTTGAAATAGCGGGAGGGCCGCAGACCCAGTACTTC. The variable domain in full, completed from reference TRBV29-1 and TRBJ2-5, reads SAVISQKPSRDICQRGTSLTIQCQVDSQVTMMFWYRQQPGQSLTLIATANQGSEATYESGFVIDKFPISRPNLTFSTLTVSNMSPEDSSIYLCSVEIAGGPQTQYFGPGTRLLVL.

The chain has TRBV27 and TRBJ2-7, with D possibly being TRBD1 (6 bases). Deletions cut 5 bases from V and 3 bases from J, with 14 bases between. The CDR3 extends over 14 amino acids. CDR1 is MNHEY, CDR2 SMNVEV, per germline (reference sequence). The CDR3 nucleotides are TGTGCCAGCAGTACCGGGACACCCATCTACGAGCAGTACTTC. Amino acid sequence: CASSTGTPIYEQYF.

This clone appeared a few times. CDR3 nucleotide sequence: TGTGCCAGCAGCTTGGTAAATTACAATGAGCAGTTCTTC. It translates to CASSLVNYNEQFF. V usage is TRBV5-6 and J usage is TRBJ2-1, with D uncertain. This CDR3 comprises 13 residues. The V end was cut by 0 bases, the J end by 4 bases, with 5 bases between. Germline V gene data show CDR1 as SGHDT and CDR2 as YYEEEE.

The chain uses TRBV2 and TRBJ2-7; 7 bases map to TRBD2. The trim removed 3 bases at V and 1 base at J, leaving 3 bases unmatched. The CDR3 length is 14 residues. Germline V CDR1 and CDR2: SNHLY, FYNNEI. CDR3 DNA: TGTGCCAGCAGTGAGCAGCGGGGTTCCTACGAGCAGTACTTC. This sequence encodes CASSEQRGSYEQYF. The full variable domain, rest sourced from reference TRBV2 and TRBJ2-7, is EPEVTQTPSHQVTQMGQEVILRCVPISNHLYFYWYRQILGQKVEFLVSFYNNEISEKSEIFDDQFSVERPDGSNFTLKIRSTKLEDSAMYFCASSEQRGSYEQYFGPGTRLTVT.